Presented here are 28 T cell receptor beta chains from one specimen sequenced in a study of response to subunit inactivated influenza vaccine. Each CDR3 protein gets one entry after TCRdb re-called the RT-PCR reads with MiXCR. Among hundreds of thousands of distinct CDR3 sequences listed, 11% were seen once. The data also belong to a second study, concerning T cells expressing NK-cell markers. As that study records: What made the TCR beta cDNA was 5'RACE template switching with UMIs.

The source material was PBMCs from blood, sampled on the day of vaccination. The origin of the receptors is a man between 50 and 59 years old who received an inactivated influenza vaccine.

The chain joins TRBV7-9 to TRBJ2-1; 9 nucleotides align to TRBD2. With V trimmed by 5 bases and J by 7 bases, 6 bases remained unmatched. Germline CDR1 SEHNR, CDR2 FQNEAQ (reference sequence). This CDR3 comprises 14 residues. The CDR3 bases are TGTGCCAGCAGCATGAGCGGGGGGCGGAATGAGCAGTTCTTC. Amino acid sequence: CASSMSGGRNEQFF.

This rearrangement joins TRBV20-1 to TRBJ2-5; D possibly matches TRBD1 or TRBD2 (5 bases each). The CDR3 runs 13 residues. Looked up from germline, CDR1 is DFQATT and CDR2 is SNEGSKA (reference sequence). V lost 8 bases to trimming and J lost 5 bases, with 18 bases between them. CDR3 sequence: CSSPNAGTETQYF. CDR3 sequence (DNA): TGCAGTTCCCCCAACGCAGGGACGGAGACCCAGTACTTC.

In this sample, this clonotype turned up a few times. The genes are TRBV12-3 or TRBV12-4 and TRBJ2-7; 9 bases match TRBD1. The CDR3 has 16 residues. Trimming at V came to 5 bases and at J to 6 bases, leaving 14 bases not matched to a gene. CDR3 region: CASSQPSGTGRLEQYF. The CDR3 region has the DNA TGTGCCAGCAGTCAACCATCCGGGACAGGGAGGCTCGAGCAGTACTTC.

The chain uses TRBV15 and TRBJ2-7; 8 bases align to TRBD1. The CDR3 has 13 amino acids. From germline, CDR1 is LNHNV and CDR2 YYDKDF (reference sequence). V gave up 3 bases and J gave up 7 bases; unmatched junction bases: 5. CDR3 amino acids: CATSRDRVGEQYF. The CDR3 nucleotides read TGTGCCACCAGCAGGGACAGGGTCGGAGAGCAGTACTTC.

A few counts support this clonotype. This chain joins TRBV20-1 and TRBJ2-5, with D maybe TRBD2 (6 bases). Trimming pared 7 bases from V and 7 bases from J, leaving 16 bases between. Germline V gives CDR1 DFQATT, CDR2 SNEGSKA (reference sequence). The CDR3 spans 12 residues. The CDR3 is CSVRARAGTQYF. DNA for the CDR3: TGCAGTGTCCGCGCACGAGCGGGGACCCAGTACTTC.

The V gene is TRBV7-2, the J gene TRBJ2-7, with D perhaps matching TRBD1 or TRBD2 (5 bases each). V was pared by 5 bases and J by 2 bases, with 16 bases between. This CDR3 contains 15 residues. Germline V gives CDR1 SGHTA, CDR2 FQGNSA. Here the CDR3 reads CASSRIRDVTYEQYF. The CDR3 nucleotides read TGTGCCAGCAGCCGTATCCGGGACGTCACCTACGAGCAGTACTTC.

This clonotype was picked up many times. V and J are TRBV11-2 and TRBJ2-1; D is perhaps TRBD2 (5 bases). CDR3 length: 15 amino acids. V was clipped by 3 bases and J by 6 bases, with 15 bases between them. From germline, CDR1 is SGHAT and CDR2 FQNNGV. This chain's CDR3 is CASSLFSASGNEQFF. CDR3 sequence (DNA): TGTGCCAGCAGCTTGTTTAGCGCCAGCGGCAATGAGCAGTTCTTC.

The J gene is TRBJ2-7, the V gene TRBV6-1, with TRBD2 identical over 10 bases. This CDR3 comprises 15 residues. Looked up from germline, CDR1 is MNHNS and CDR2 is SASEGT. The ends lost 6 bases at V and 0 bases at J; junction bases unmatched: 5. The DNA of the CDR3 is TGTGCCAGCAGGCCAAGCGGGAGGGCCTCCTACGAGCAGTACTTC. As protein: CASRPSGRASYEQYF.

The V call is TRBV27, the J call TRBJ1-5, with unresolved D. V was trimmed by 5 bases and J by 9 bases, leaving 14 bases between them. Germline assignment: CDR1 MNHEY and CDR2 SMNVEV (reference sequence). The CDR3 is made up of 13 amino acids. Here the CDR3 reads CASSNSLLAPQHF. For the CDR3, the DNA is TGTGCCAGCAGTAACAGCCTGCTAGCGCCCCAGCATTTT.

This sequence joins TRBV5-1 and TRBJ2-4; D may correspond to TRBD1 or TRBD2 (6 bases each). V gave up 0 bases and J gave up 7 bases, with 14 bases separating them. CDR3 length: 15 amino acids. CDR1 SGHRS and CDR2 YFSETQ come from the germline V gene. CDR3 region: CASSLDGGPGNIQYF. Written as DNA, the CDR3 is TGCGCCAGCAGCTTGGATGGGGGGCCGGGGAACATTCAGTACTTC.

This clonotype was observed at least ten times. This chain links TRBV28 with TRBJ1-2; D is ambiguous. The CDR3 contains 12 residues. Deletions cut 8 bases from V and 2 bases from J, with 9 bases between. Looked up from germline, CDR1 is MDHEN and CDR2 is SYDVKM. The CDR3 DNA reads as TGTGCCAGCCAGAGGAGCAACTATGGCTACACCTTC. Residues: CASQRSNYGYTF.

This clonotype was seen only a few times. The chain combines TRBV7-9 with TRBJ2-7; 11 positions match TRBD1. V lost 5 bases, J lost 4 bases, and 7 bases stayed unmatched. CDR3 length: 15 amino acids. CDR1 and CDR2 (germline): SEHNR, FQNEAQ (reference sequence). The CDR3 region is CASSTGQGARYEQYF. The DNA for the CDR3 is TGTGCCAGCAGCACCGGACAGGGGGCGCGATACGAGCAGTACTTC.

The chain links TRBV6-2 or TRBV6-3 to TRBJ2-3, with D maybe TRBD2 (6 bases). This CDR3 contains 14 residues. CDR1 and CDR2 from the germline V gene are MNHEY and SVGEGT. V was cut by 10 bases and J by 5 bases, with 19 bases left in between. This chain's CDR3 is CATSGLLRGDTQYF. The CDR3 DNA reads TGTGCCACCAGCGGGCTACTTCGGGGAGATACGCAGTATTTT.

The DNA for the CDR3 is TGCGCCAGCAGCCTTGCCGGACGTGGACCGATGGAGACCCAGTACTTC. Encoded protein: CASSLAGRGPMETQYF. The chain links TRBV5-1 to TRBJ2-5, with unresolved D. The ends were cut back, 4 bases at V and 5 bases at J, with 21 bases in the middle. Germline V gene data show CDR1 as SGHRS and CDR2 as YFSETQ. CDR3 length: 16 residues.

This chain joins TRBV5-6 and TRBJ2-3; 12 bases map to TRBD1. The germline V gene encodes CDR1 SGHDT and CDR2 YYEEEE. V shed 4 bases and J 3 bases; nucleotides not matched to a gene: 3. This CDR3 region has 15 residues. CDR3 region: CASSGTGGITDTQYF. The CDR3 DNA reads as TGTGCCAGCAGCGGGACAGGGGGCATAACAGATACGCAGTATTTT.

This rearrangement joins TRBV3-1 to TRBJ2-1; no reliable D call. Looked up from germline, CDR1 is LGHDT and CDR2 is YNNKEL (reference sequence). Trimming left V 0 bases short and J 11 bases short, with 11 bases between. CDR3 length equals 13 residues. The DNA of the CDR3 is TGTGCCAGCAGCCAAGATTCGGCGGCTAAGCAGTTCTTC. Amino acids: CASSQDSAAKQFF.

This clonotype was seen a handful of times. The chain recombines TRBV9 with TRBJ2-7; 9 bases map to TRBD1. The CDR3 spans 14 residues. J lost 2 bases, V lost 4 bases, and 4 bases had no gene match. Per germline, CDR1 SGDLS and CDR2 YYNGEE. The CDR3 protein is CASSHGTGTYEQYF. The CDR3 DNA follows: TGTGCCAGCAGCCACGGGACAGGGACCTACGAGCAGTACTTC.

This clonotype has just a few counts. The V gene is TRBV11-2, the J gene TRBJ2-7, with 7 bases lining up with TRBD1. After removal of 5 bases from V and 1 base from J, the junction contained 5 bases not matched to a gene. The CDR3 loop spans 14 amino acids. Germline lookup yields CDR1 SGHAT and CDR2 FQNNGV. The CDR3 DNA is TGTGCCAGCAGCCAGTACAGGGGTTCCTACGAGCAGTACTTC. This encodes CASSQYRGSYEQYF.

The sample holds many counts of this clonotype. CDR3 protein: CASSDPTEEQYF. The CDR3 region has the DNA TGTGCCAGCAGTGACCCGACAGAAGAGCAGTACTTC. The rearrangement joins TRBV6-5 to TRBJ2-7; TRBD1 might be the D (5 bases). The germline V gene has CDR1 MNHEY and CDR2 SVGAGI. This CDR3 contains 12 residues. V was clipped by 5 bases and J by 7 bases, with 12 bases between them.

This clonotype was counted only a few times. CDR3 DNA sequence: TGCGCCAGCAGCCAACAGGGGATTAGCCGCTATAGCAATCAGCCCCAGCATTTT. Protein sequence: CASSQQGISRYSNQPQHF. V gene TRBV4-1 combines with J gene TRBJ1-5, with D maybe TRBD1 (6 bases). From germline, CDR1 is MGHRA and CDR2 YSYEKL. The CDR3 is made up of 18 amino acids. The V end lost 2 bases, the J end lost 0 bases, and 17 bases lay between the germline ends.

The rearrangement joins TRBV6-5 to TRBJ2-3, with D perhaps TRBD2 (6 bases). V was cut by 2 bases and J by 0 bases, with 9 bases left in between. The CDR3 is made up of 15 amino acids. The germline gives CDR1 MNHEY, CDR2 SVGAGI. CDR3 nucleotide sequence: TGTGCCAGCAGTTACGGAGGACTAAGCACAGATACGCAGTATTTT. Protein product: CASSYGGLSTDTQYF.

The rearrangement joins TRBV29-1 to TRBJ2-7, with D perhaps matching TRBD2 (6 bases). This CDR3 has 12 residues. The germline V gene encodes CDR1 SQVTM and CDR2 ANQGSEA. V was trimmed by 2 bases and J by 11 bases, leaving 16 bases between them. The CDR3 loop reads CSVERGTPLKYF. The CDR3 DNA reads as TGCAGCGTTGAAAGAGGGACTCCCCTTAAGTACTTC.

The V gene is TRBV6-5, the J gene TRBJ2-7, with 7 bases matching TRBD2. Losses at the gene ends were 4 bases for V and 3 bases for J; bases not matched to a gene: 6. This CDR3 contains 14 residues. The germline CDR1 and CDR2 sequences are MNHEY and SVGAGI. As DNA, the CDR3 is TGTGCCAGCAGTTCCTCGCTAGCGGACTACGAGCAGTACTTC. Translation gives CASSSSLADYEQYF.

This clonotype showed up just a few times. This chain connects TRBV6-1 to TRBJ2-3; 9 bases are a match to TRBD1. The CDR3 has 14 amino acids. V was clipped by 8 bases and J by 3 bases; unmatched bases: 6. Germline V gives CDR1 MNHNS, CDR2 SASEGT. Written as DNA, the CDR3 is TGTGCCAGCCGCTCCGGGACAGGGACAGATACGCAGTATTTT. This translates into CASRSGTGTDTQYF.

This chain uses TRBV7-8 with TRBJ2-1; 8 nucleotides line up with TRBD2. CDR3 length equals 16 residues. The V and J ends lost 2 bases and 6 bases, in that order; junction bases with no gene match: 9. Germline loops: CDR1 SGHVS, CDR2 FQNEAQ. The DNA of the CDR3 is TGTGCCAGCAGCTTACCCCCGGGACTAGGAAGCAATGAGCAGTTCTTC. This sequence encodes CASSLPPGLGSNEQFF.

The table lists this clonotype with a few counts. This chain's CDR3 is CASSMGLTGGASDEQFF. CDR3 bases: TGTGCCAGCAGCATGGGACTGACTGGCGGGGCGTCGGATGAGCAGTTCTTC. The rearrangement links TRBV11-3 to TRBJ2-1, with D tentatively TRBD2 (6 bases). There are 17 residues in the CDR3. Trimming removed 5 bases from V and 8 bases from J, with 25 bases in between. Germline CDR1 and CDR2: SGHNT and YENEEA.

This clonotype was seen a handful of times. This sequence joins TRBV20-1 and TRBJ2-7, with 11 bases identical to TRBD2. Trimming took 2 bases from V and 0 from J; bases not matched to a gene: 3. CDR3 size: 15 residues. Looked up from germline, CDR1 is DFQATT and CDR2 is SNEGSKA (reference sequence). CDR3 sequence reads: CSARPGTSGSYEQYF. CDR3 coding DNA: TGCAGTGCTAGACCTGGGACTAGCGGCTCCTACGAGCAGTACTTC.

This clonotype was picked up a small number of times. The chain employs TRBV10-1 and TRBJ2-5, with a tentative D call TRBD2 (6 bases). Germline CDR1 reads WNHNN; CDR2 reads SYGVQD (reference sequence). The CDR3 covers 19 residues. V was cut by 6 bases and J by 4 bases, with 30 bases left in between. The CDR3 protein is CASREPWIAGTGAVETQYF. CDR3 in DNA: TGCGCCAGCAGGGAACCCTGGATTGCGGGAACTGGGGCGGTAGAGACCCAGTACTTC.